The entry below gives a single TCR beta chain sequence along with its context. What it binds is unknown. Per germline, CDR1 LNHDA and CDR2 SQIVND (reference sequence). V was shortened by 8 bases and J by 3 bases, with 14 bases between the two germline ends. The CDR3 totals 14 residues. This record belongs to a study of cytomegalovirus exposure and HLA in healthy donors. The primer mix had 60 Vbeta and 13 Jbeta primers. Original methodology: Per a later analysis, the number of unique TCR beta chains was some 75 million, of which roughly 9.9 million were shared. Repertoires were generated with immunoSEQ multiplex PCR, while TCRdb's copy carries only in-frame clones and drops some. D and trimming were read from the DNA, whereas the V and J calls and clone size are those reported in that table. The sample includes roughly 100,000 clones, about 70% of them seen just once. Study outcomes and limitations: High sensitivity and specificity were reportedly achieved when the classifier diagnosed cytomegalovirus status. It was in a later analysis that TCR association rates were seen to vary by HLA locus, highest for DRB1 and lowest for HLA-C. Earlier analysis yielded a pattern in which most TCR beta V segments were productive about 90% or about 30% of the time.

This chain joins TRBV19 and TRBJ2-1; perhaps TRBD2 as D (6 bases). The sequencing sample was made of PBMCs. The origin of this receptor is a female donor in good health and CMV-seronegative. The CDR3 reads CASSAWRDYNEQFF. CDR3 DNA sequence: TGTGCCAGTTCCGCCTGGCGGGACTACAATGAGCAGTTCTTC.